The sequence of this TCR beta chain was determined in a study of cytomegalovirus exposure and HLA in healthy donors. Study information: An early data release held some 85 million unique TCRs from HLA-typed donors.

In the case of this clone: The antigen is unknown.

Primers for the PCR totalled 60 Vbeta and 13 Jbeta. Profiling relied on immunoSEQ multiplex PCR, and the TCRdb table lists in-frame clones only, not all of them. There are over 130,000 clones in the sample; roughly 72% occur only once, and 1.5% to 2% lies in the top ten. Germline assignment: CDR1 MGHDK and CDR2 SYGVNS. V was shortened by 3 bases and J by 4 bases, with 10 bases between the two germline ends. CDR3 length: 14 amino acids. The study, taken as a whole, reports: Later analysis identified a missense DCLRE1C variant that was linked to TCR beta V- and J-gene trimming. An analysis done earlier found most TCR beta V segments productive about 90% or about 30% of the time. Specificity of a few CMV-associated chains for CMV antigens was verified in vitro.

The chain is built from TRBV25-1 and TRBJ1-3; perhaps TRBD1 as D (5 bases). This TCR was recovered from a man aged 35-49 years in good health and CMV-seronegative. Sequencing was performed on PBMCs. Here the CDR3 reads CASSEAGSGNTIYF. Written as DNA, the CDR3 is TGTGCCAGCAGTGAGGCAGGGTCAGGAAACACCATATATTTT.